Following are 26 T cell receptor beta chains from one sample sequenced in a study of T cells after yellow fever vaccination. TCRdb re-derived calls from the 5' RACE reads in MiXCR, one entry per CDR3 protein. Of about 550,000 distinct CDR3 sequences in the sample, 15% to 20% were seen once. This material consisted of PBMCs, taken 15 days after the yellow fever booster vaccination. The receptors were gathered from a man in his thirties or forties who received the YFV17D yellow fever vaccine.

The chain joins TRBV19 to TRBJ2-2; D not resolved. The length of the CDR3 is 16 residues. The V gene's germline CDR1 is LNHDA and CDR2 SQIVND (reference sequence). V lost 5 bases, J lost 4 bases, and 17 bases lay in between. The CDR3 region is CASSLHLRASTGELFF. Written as DNA, the CDR3 is TGTGCCAGTAGTCTCCATCTGAGAGCAAGCACCGGGGAGCTGTTTTTT.

V is TRBV7-9 and J is TRBJ2-2; 9 nucleotides line up with TRBD1. J gave up 7 bases and V 5 bases, and 8 bases lay outside the gene matches. Germline lookup yields CDR1 SEHNR and CDR2 FQNEAQ (reference sequence). The CDR3 contains 15 residues. The CDR3 nucleotides are TGTGCCAGCAGCGCACCCGGGACAGGGTACGGGGAGCTGTTTTTT. It specifies CASSAPGTGYGELFF. The entire variable domain, with the rest obtained from reference TRBV7-9 and TRBJ2-2, is as follows: DTGVSQNPRHKITKRGQNVTFRCDPISEHNRLYWYRQTLGQGPEFLTYFQNEAQLEKSRLLSDRFSAERPKGSFSTLEIQRTEQGDSAMYLCASSAPGTGYGELFFGEGSRLTVL.

The chain combines TRBV6-1 with TRBJ2-1, with a tentative D call TRBD1 (5 bases). Germline V gives CDR1 MNHNS, CDR2 SASEGT. Trimming took off 5 bases at V and 4 bases at J, with 15 bases between the two ends. The CDR3 consists of 15 residues. The CDR3 bases are TGTGCCAGCAGTCCCCCTGCAGGGCCATACAATGAGCAGTTCTTC. Translation: CASSPPAGPYNEQFF.

The chain's CDR3 is CSARDHFQHNEQFF. CDR3 DNA: TGCAGTGCTAGAGACCATTTCCAGCACAATGAGCAGTTCTTC. This chain joins TRBV20-1 and TRBJ2-1; D unresolved. The CDR3 loop spans 14 amino acids. The ends were cut back, 0 bases at V and 5 bases at J, with 11 bases in the middle. Germline V gene data show CDR1 as DFQATT and CDR2 as SNEGSKA (reference sequence).

The rearrangement uses TRBV7-3 and TRBJ2-5, with D tentatively TRBD1 or TRBD2 (5 bases each). Germline V gene data show CDR1 as SGHTA and CDR2 as FQGTGA. The CDR3 runs 14 residues. Deletions cut 5 bases from V and 5 bases from J, with 15 bases between. This CDR3 is CASSPYGGGETQYF. In DNA, the CDR3 is TGTGCCAGCAGCCCATATGGGGGTGGGGAGACCCAGTACTTC.

V usage is TRBV28 and J usage is TRBJ2-3; D may match TRBD1 or TRBD2 (6 bases each). The CDR3 length is 15 residues. CDR1 and CDR2 (germline): MDHEN, SYDVKM. Trimming stripped 2 bases from V and 10 bases from J, with 19 bases between. The CDR3 reads CASSLTGGGRMAQYF. The DNA of the CDR3 is TGTGCCAGCAGTTTAACAGGAGGGGGGAGGATGGCGCAGTATTTT. Supplemented by reference TRBV28 and TRBJ2-3, the full variable domain reads DVKVTQSSRYLVKRTGEKVFLECVQDMDHENMFWYRQDPGLGLRLIYFSYDVKMKEKGDIPEGYSVSREKKERFSLILESASTNQTSMYLCASSLTGGGRMAQYFGPGTRLTVL.

The chain links TRBV4-3 to TRBJ2-3; tentatively, D is TRBD1 (5 bases). Germline V gene data show CDR1 as LGHNA and CDR2 as YSLEER. The CDR3 covers 14 residues. Trimming removed 4 bases from V and 2 bases from J, with 10 bases in between. The CDR3 loop is CASSRRVFTDTQYF. The CDR3 nucleotides are TGCGCCAGCAGCCGCAGGGTCTTCACAGATACGCAGTATTTT.

This clonotype occurred a few times. This chain uses TRBV9 with TRBJ2-7; TRBD2 might be the D (5 bases). Trimming pared 0 bases from V and 0 bases from J, leaving 13 bases between. Germline V gene lookup returns CDR1 SGDLS and CDR2 YYNGEE. The CDR3 is 16 residues long. CDR3 loop: CASSVASSGSSYEQYF. The CDR3, as DNA: TGTGCCAGCAGCGTAGCGTCCAGCGGAAGCTCCTACGAGCAGTACTTC.

The gene calls are TRBV18 and TRBJ2-5, with 8 bases fitting TRBD2. The CDR3 contains 16 residues. V lost 6 bases, J lost 4 bases, and 13 bases stayed unmatched. Germline lookup yields CDR1 KGHSH and CDR2 LQKENI. The CDR3 loop is CASSQELAAMGETQYF. As DNA, the CDR3 is TGTGCCAGCTCCCAGGAACTAGCGGCGATGGGAGAGACCCAGTACTTC.

This chain links TRBV27 with TRBJ2-2; D is perhaps TRBD2 (5 bases). This CDR3 has 14 amino acids. CDR1 and CDR2 (germline): MNHEY, SMNVEV (reference sequence). The V gene lost 2 bases and the J gene lost 5 bases, with 9 bases spanning the gap. Here the CDR3 DNA reads TGTGCCAGCAGTTTACGCGGACTGACCGGGGAGCTGTTTTTT. It yields the protein CASSLRGLTGELFF.

In its sample, this clonotype was seen a few times. The chain carries TRBV29-1 and TRBJ2-5, with D hard to call. V was clipped by 2 bases and J by 7 bases, with 8 bases between them. Per germline, CDR1 SQVTM and CDR2 ANQGSEA. This CDR3 is built from 11 residues. CDR3 bases: TGCAGCGTTGAAAGTCTGGGGACCCAGTACTTC. Protein sequence: CSVESLGTQYF.

The sample holds a few counts of this clonotype. This CDR3 is CASSPRQMEGGELFF. The CDR3 region has the DNA TGTGCCAGCAGCCCCCGGCAGATGGAAGGCGGGGAGCTGTTTTTT. The chain is built from TRBV9 and TRBJ2-2; no clear D gene. V lost 4 bases and J lost 7, with 17 bases in between. CDR1 is SGDLS and CDR2 is YYNGEE in the germline V gene. The CDR3 runs 15 residues.

The chain links TRBV5-1 to TRBJ2-1; D call uncertain. The CDR3 has 12 residues. V lost 7 bases to trimming and J lost 7 bases, with 12 bases between them. Germline CDR1 SGHRS, CDR2 YFSETQ. This chain's CDR3 is CASGSWANEQFF. The CDR3 DNA is TGCGCCAGCGGGTCATGGGCTAATGAGCAGTTCTTC.

DNA of the CDR3: TGCGCCAGCAGCTTGGCATATATGAACACTGAAGCTTTCTTT. Residues: CASSLAYMNTEAFF. The V and J genes are TRBV5-1 and TRBJ1-1; D not resolved. This CDR3 contains 14 residues. In germline, CDR1 is SGHRS, CDR2 YFSETQ. Between the trimmed V and J ends, which lost 0 bases and 0 bases, there was a span of 6 bases.

The sample holds a few counts of this clonotype. The chain employs TRBV9 and TRBJ1-4; possibly TRBD1 for D (5 bases). Trimming pared 3 bases from V and 8 bases from J, leaving 11 bases between. The CDR3 runs to 13 residues. The germline CDR1 and CDR2 sequences are SGDLS and YYNGEE. The CDR3 DNA sequence: TGTGCCAGCAGCGCGGGGGATAGGGAAAAACTGTTTTTT. It translates to CASSAGDREKLFF.

This clonotype has just a few counts. This chain joins TRBV5-4 and TRBJ2-3; 9 positions agree with TRBD2. V lost 4 bases and J lost 0; bases outside the gene matches: 3. Germline CDR1 and CDR2: SGHNT and YYREEE (reference sequence). This CDR3 is built from 15 residues. The CDR3 protein is CASSSSGRSTDTQYF. CDR3 nucleotides: TGTGCCAGCAGCAGTAGCGGGAGAAGCACAGATACGCAGTATTTT.

There are many counts of this clonotype. V is TRBV18 and J is TRBJ1-5; a weak D match, TRBD1 (6 bases). Germline-derived CDR1 and CDR2 are KGHSH and LQKENI. This CDR3 has 17 residues. V was shortened by 5 bases and J by 1 base, with 18 bases between the two germline ends. CDR3 amino acids: CASSEDRTLGSNQPQHF. In DNA, the CDR3 is TGTGCCAGCTCAGAAGACAGGACCCTTGGGAGCAATCAGCCCCAGCATTTT.

J is TRBJ2-7 and V is TRBV27, with a weak D call TRBD1 (6 bases). Trimming stripped 4 bases from V and 2 bases from J, with 9 bases between. The V gene's germline CDR1 is MNHEY and CDR2 SMNVEV (reference sequence). The CDR3 is 13 residues long. The DNA of the CDR3 is TGTGCCAGCAGTTCAGGGGTCCCCTACGAGCAGTACTTC. Its translation is CASSSGVPYEQYF.

The chain joins TRBV7-9 to TRBJ2-1; no clear D gene. In germline, CDR1 is SEHNR, CDR2 FQNEAQ (reference sequence). The CDR3 extends over 12 amino acids. Trimming shortened V by 8 bases and J by 7 bases, and 12 bases separated the two germline ends. CDR3: CASGSFGNEQFF. The CDR3 coding sequence is TGTGCCAGCGGCAGTTTTGGGAATGAGCAGTTCTTC.

This clonotype was detected only a few times. The chain uses TRBV7-9 and TRBJ2-5, with D tentatively TRBD1 (6 bases). Between the trimmed V and J ends, which lost 5 bases and 5 bases, there was a span of 18 bases. Germline loops: CDR1 SEHNR, CDR2 FQNEAQ (reference sequence). This CDR3 has 15 residues. In nucleotides, the CDR3 is TGTGCCAGCAGCCTGTCCGGGACACGGGTGGAGACCCAGTACTTC. Translating it yields CASSLSGTRVETQYF.

This clonotype has just a few counts. The chain has TRBV6-2 or TRBV6-3 and TRBJ2-5; 7 nucleotides match TRBD1. The CDR3 runs to 14 residues. Per germline, CDR1 MNHEY and CDR2 SVGEGT. The trim removed 5 bases at V and 0 bases at J, leaving 3 bases unmatched. The DNA of the CDR3 is TGTGCCAGCAGTAACGGGACAGACCAAGAGACCCAGTACTTC. Amino acids: CASSNGTDQETQYF.

The rearrangement joins TRBV15 to TRBJ1-1, with 7 nucleotides matching TRBD1. The trim removed 4 bases at V and 7 bases at J, leaving 9 bases unmatched. CDR1 and CDR2 from the germline V gene are LNHNV and YYDKDF (reference sequence). The CDR3 length is 14 residues. CDR3 DNA: TGTGCCACCAGCATAGGGACAGCCGATATTGAAGCTTTCTTT. This codes for CATSIGTADIEAFF.

V and J are TRBV20-1 and TRBJ1-2, with 9 bases that match TRBD1. This CDR3 region has 14 residues. V shed 6 bases, J shed 4 bases, and the junction held 9 bases outside the gene matches. Germline values: CDR1 DFQATT, CDR2 SNEGSKA (reference sequence). The CDR3 sequence is CSATQGAFGYGYTF. CDR3 DNA sequence: TGCAGTGCAACACAGGGGGCTTTCGGCTATGGCTACACCTTC.

The gene calls are TRBV5-1 and TRBJ2-3; 8 bases agree with TRBD1. The CDR3 loop spans 13 amino acids. The J segment lost 15 bases and the V segment lost 0 bases, leaving 9 bases of the junction unmatched. The germline V gene has CDR1 SGHRS and CDR2 YFSETQ. The CDR3 here is CASSLDLQGVYYF. As DNA, the CDR3 is TGCGCCAGCAGCTTGGATCTACAGGGGGTTTATTATTTT.

This chain's CDR3 is CATSDFRGYDYNEQFF. The CDR3, as DNA: TGTGCCACCAGTGATTTTCGGGGATACGACTACAATGAGCAGTTCTTC. The rearrangement uses TRBV24-1 and TRBJ2-1; a weak D match, TRBD2 (5 bases). The germline V gene has CDR1 KGHDR and CDR2 SFDVKD. Trimming shortened V by 1 base and J by 3 bases, and 12 bases separated the two germline ends. This CDR3 has 16 amino acids.

This chain uses TRBV7-9 with TRBJ2-1, with D maybe TRBD1 (7 bases). The CDR3 length is 14 residues. Per the germline V gene, CDR1 is SEHNR and CDR2 is FQNEAQ (reference sequence). V gave up 5 bases and J gave up 5 bases, with 13 bases separating them. CDR3 amino acids: CASSPGGLDNEQFF. The CDR3 DNA follows: TGTGCCAGCAGCCCAGGGGGGCTTGACAATGAGCAGTTCTTC. Filled out from reference TRBV7-9 and TRBJ2-1, the complete variable domain reads DTGVSQNPRHKITKRGQNVTFRCDPISEHNRLYWYRQTLGQGPEFLTYFQNEAQLEKSRLLSDRFSAERPKGSFSTLEIQRTEQGDSAMYLCASSPGGLDNEQFFGPGTRLTVL.